These T cell receptor beta chains were read from a single sample in a study of blood T cell repertoires in COVID-19. Sequenced by immunoSEQ multiplex PCR; TCRdb stores in-frame clones only, minus some. The table records some 70,000 clones, around 83% of them present only once. Sequenced input: peripheral blood. The receptors stem from a man aged 45 to 65 with active COVID-19. Each CDR3 is given with its conserved first and last residue. The order of the fields is D gene, J gene, V gene, clone size, CDR3 DNA, CDR3 protein. D genes are given only for firm matches. The size entry is marked missing in some rows and otherwise reads once, few, many or a size class.

>-|TRBJ2-6|TRBV19|-
TGTGCCAGTAGTATAGGGCCAGCTGGGGCCAACGTCCTGACTTTC
CASSIGPAGANVLTF
>TRBD1|TRBJ1-1|TRBV10-3|-
TGTGCCATCAGGGGGGACAGTAAAATCACTGAAGCTTTCTTT
CAIRGDSKITEAFF
>TRBD1|TRBJ1-2|TRBV2|-
TGTGCCAGCAGGGGCACGGGACAGGGTAACTATGGCTACACCTTC
CASRGTGQGNYGYTF
>TRBD2|TRBJ2-2|TRBV2|-
TGTGCCAGCAGTAGAGCGGGGGGAAACCACCGGGAGCTGTTTTTT
CASSRAGGNHRELFF
>TRBD1|TRBJ1-5|TRBV5-5|few
TGTGCCAGCAGCTTGACGGACAGGGGGAGCAATCAGCCCCAGCATTTT
CASSLTDRGSNQPQHF
>-|TRBJ2-1|TRBV24-1|-
TGTGCCACCAGTGATCCGACTGCCAGCAGCTCCTACAATGAGCAGTTCTTC
CATSDPTASSSYNEQFF
>TRBD2|TRBJ2-3|TRBV18|-
TGTGCCAGCTCACCCGGACTAGTTCGTGGAGATACGCAGTATTTT
CASSPGLVRGDTQYF
>-|TRBJ2-7|TRBV29-1|-
TGCAGCGTTGATTTAACAGGCGGTGCCGAGCAGTACTTC
CSVDLTGGAEQYF
>TRBD1|TRBJ2-2|TRBV11-2|-
TGTGCCAGCAGCTTAGTCGGGACAGCGAACACCGGGGAGCTGTTTTTT
CASSLVGTANTGELFF
>-|TRBJ2-5|TRBV4-2|-
TGTGCCAGCAGCCAAGACGATAGCACCCAGTACTTC
CASSQDDSTQYF
>-|TRBJ2-7|TRBV6-5|few
TGTGCCAGCAGGTTACAGGGATACGAGCAGTACTTC
CASRLQGYEQYF
>-|TRBJ1-5|TRBV6-5|-
TGTGCCGGCGGGAGGGGAAGGGATCAGCCCCAGCATTTT
CAGGRGRDQPQHF
>-|TRBJ2-3|TRBV19|few
TGTGCCAGCTCCGGGTCAACAGATACGCAGTATTTT
CASSGSTDTQYF
>-|TRBJ1-5|TRBV24-1|-
TGTGCCACCAGTGATTTGTCCGGTTATAGCAATCAGCCCCAGCATTTT
CATSDLSGYSNQPQHF
>-|TRBJ2-1|TRBV12-3/TRBV12-4|-
TGTGCCAGCAGCCGTTCAGGGGAGAGTGAGCAGTTCTTC
CASSRSGESEQFF
>-|TRBJ2-2|TRBV14|-
TGTGCCAGCAGCCCCAGGGGCGGGGAGCTGTTTTTT
CASSPRGGELFF
>TRBD2|TRBJ2-1|TRBV18|-
TGTGCCAGCTCACGGGGACTAGCGGTGTACAATGAGCAGTTCTTC
CASSRGLAVYNEQFF
>-|TRBJ1-4|TRBV2|-
TGTGCCAGCAGTGAGGGTAGACAGCAAAATGAAAAACTGTTTTTT
CASSEGRQQNEKLFF
>-|TRBJ1-4|TRBV12-2|-
TGTGCAAGTCGCTTGGTAGGGGACAGGGGGCGTCCGGATGAAAAACTGTTTTTT
CASRLVGDRGRPDEKLFF
>-|TRBJ2-1|TRBV10-3|once
TGTGCCATCAGTGCCCTTCATGAGCAGTTCTTC
CAISALHEQFF
>-|TRBJ2-2|TRBV11-2|-
TGTGCCAGCAGCTTAATCGGTGGGGCTGGGAACACCGGGGAGCTGTTTTTT
CASSLIGGAGNTGELFF
>TRBD1|TRBJ1-2|TRBV19|-
TGTGCCAGTAGTTCCTTACGAAGGTTCACAGGGGGGGGCTACACCTTC
CASSSLRRFTGGGYTF
>TRBD1|TRBJ1-2|TRBV25-1|-
TGTGCCAGCACCCCTTCCGGGACAGGGGGCGACCGTGGCTACACCTTC
CASTPSGTGGDRGYTF
>TRBD1|TRBJ2-7|TRBV18|-
TGTGCCAGCTCAACATCGACAGGGGGCGCGACCTACGAGCAGTACTTC
CASSTSTGGATYEQYF
>-|TRBJ2-2|TRBV11-3|-
TGTGCCAGCAGCTTAGGCCACTACAAATCCACCGGGGAGCTGTTTTTT
CASSLGHYKSTGELFF
>-|TRBJ2-7|TRBV7-8|few
TGTGCCAGCAGCTCTGACGGGGGTTGGTACTTC
CASSSDGGWYF
>-|TRBJ2-3|TRBV30|-
TGTGCCTGGACCGCCGACAGCTATCTCACAGATACGCAGTATTTT
CAWTADSYLTDTQYF
>TRBD1|TRBJ2-7|TRBV7-6|-
TGTGCCAGCAGCCGGGCAGCCGGGACAGATTTATACGAGCAGTACTTC
CASSRAAGTDLYEQYF
>TRBD2|TRBJ2-1|TRBV18|-
TGTGCCAGCTCACCACTAGCGGGGGGTAGCGATGAGCAGTTCTTC
CASSPLAGGSDEQFF
>-|TRBJ2-5|TRBV12-5|-
TGTGCTAGTGGTTGGAGGATACAGTCGGGGACCCAGTACTTC
CASGWRIQSGTQYF
>-|TRBJ2-3|TRBV19|-
TGTGCCAGTAGTCGGGCGGGGGCCGGCACAGATACGCAGTATTTT
CASSRAGAGTDTQYF
>TRBD1|TRBJ2-6|TRBV7-9|-
TGTGCCAGCAGCGGAAGGGGACAGTTCTCTGGGGCCAACGTCCTGACTTTC
CASSGRGQFSGANVLTF
>-|TRBJ1-6|TRBV6-1|few
TGTGCCAGCAGTGAACTTTCAGGGTGGAATTCACCCCTCCACTTT
CASSELSGWNSPLHF
>-|TRBJ1-1|TRBV18|-
TGTGCCAGCTCACCACCGTTCGGGATGAACACTGAAGCTTTCTTT
CASSPPFGMNTEAFF
>-|TRBJ1-5|TRBV10-3|-
TGTGCCATCGGGGGCGGGCAGTCTGAGCCCCAGCATTTT
CAIGGGQSEPQHF
>-|TRBJ1-2|TRBV6-5|-
TGTGCCAGCAGTCCGGCAGGGATAGCAAATGGCTACACCTTC
CASSPAGIANGYTF
>TRBD2|TRBJ2-5|TRBV6-5|-
TGTGCCAGCAGTTATCCTAGCGGTACGGGCGAGACCCAGTACTTC
CASSYPSGTGETQYF
>TRBD2|TRBJ2-1|TRBV10-3|-
TGTGCCATCAGTGACGGACTAGCGGGAGACAATGAGCAGTTCTTC
CAISDGLAGDNEQFF
>-|TRBJ2-3|TRBV9|-
TGTGCCAGCAGCGCTCCTTCATCCGGGACTTTTATCACAGATACGCAGTATTTT
CASSAPSSGTFITDTQYF
>TRBD2|TRBJ2-3|TRBV5-5|-
TGTGCCAGCAGCACTAGCGGGGGGGCCGGCACAGATACGCAGTATTTT
CASSTSGGAGTDTQYF
>-|TRBJ1-4|TRBV10-1|-
TGCGCCAGCAGTGACGGGACATCGGAACTGTTTTTT
CASSDGTSELFF
>-|TRBJ1-5|TRBV4-1|-
TGCGCCAGCAAGGAGGCCTGGTTCGGCAATCAGCCCCAGCATTTT
CASKEAWFGNQPQHF
>TRBD1|TRBJ1-5|TRBV6-5|-
TGTGCCAGCAGTTACTCGATTAAGGGGGCGAGTCAGCCCCAGCATTTT
CASSYSIKGASQPQHF
>TRBD1|TRBJ1-5|TRBV19|-
TGTGCCAGTAGTATCTCTGGGACAGGGGGCTTTCAGCCCCAGCATTTT
CASSISGTGGFQPQHF
>-|TRBJ1-2|TRBV2|once
TGTGCCAGCAGTGAGGGGCGGCCATCTAACTATGGCTACACCTTC
CASSEGRPSNYGYTF
>-|TRBJ2-3|TRBV19|-
TGTGCCAGTAGTATAGGAGGGCACTACACAGATACGCAGTATTTT
CASSIGGHYTDTQYF
>TRBD1|TRBJ1-1|TRBV5-5|-
TGTGCCAGCAGCCTCCGGACAGGGACGGGCACTGAAGCTTTCTTT
CASSLRTGTGTEAFF
>TRBD1|TRBJ1-6|TRBV25-1|few
TGTGCCAGCAGTCCGCCGGGACAGGGGGTTCGTCTCCTCCACTTT
CASSPPGQGVRLLHF
>-|TRBJ1-1|TRBV7-9|-
TGTGCCAGCAGCTTCTGGGGTAGCGGTAATGGGAACACTGAAGCTTTCTTT
CASSFWGSGNGNTEAFF
>-|TRBJ2-5|TRBV21-1|-
TGTGCCAGCAGCAATTTGGGGGACAGGGGGCGCGAGGAGACCCAGTACTTC
CASSNLGDRGREETQYF
>TRBD1|TRBJ1-2|TRBV19|-
TGTGCCAGTAGCGGGGACAGGGGGCATCACTATGGCTACACCTTC
CASSGDRGHHYGYTF
>-|TRBJ1-6|TRBV6-1|once
TGTGCCAGCAGTGATTTGGGGGGATCACCCCTCCACTTT
CASSDLGGSPLHF
>-|TRBJ2-1|TRBV5-6|-
TGTGCCAGCAGCTTGAGGGGACTCTACAATGAGCAGTTCTTC
CASSLRGLYNEQFF
>-|TRBJ2-1|TRBV27|few
TGTGCCAGCAGTTTAAATTCGGGACAATACAATGAGCAGTTCTTC
CASSLNSGQYNEQFF
>TRBD2|TRBJ2-6|TRBV19|-
TGTGCCAGTGCGGGGGTTCAGGGGGCCAACGTCCTGACTTTC
CASAGVQGANVLTF
>TRBD2|TRBJ2-1|TRBV6-5|-
TGTGCCAGCAGTTACCATCCGGGACTAGGGTACAATGAGCAGTTCTTC
CASSYHPGLGYNEQFF
>TRBD1|TRBJ1-5|TRBV6-5|-
TGTGCCAGCAGGCCGGACAGGTCGAGCAATCAGCCCCAGCATTTT
CASRPDRSSNQPQHF
>TRBD2|TRBJ2-5|TRBV3-1/TRBV3-2|-
TGTGCCAGCAGCCATGACCCACTAGCGGATGACCAAGAGACCCAGTACTTC
CASSHDPLADDQETQYF
>TRBD1|TRBJ1-6|TRBV18|-
TGTGCCAGCTCCCTGACAGGGGAGTATAATTCACCCCTCCACTTT
CASSLTGEYNSPLHF
>TRBD1|TRBJ2-2|TRBV5-1|once
TGCGCCAGCAGCTTGGGGACAGGGCCCACCGGGGAGCTGTTTTTT
CASSLGTGPTGELFF